The source of this T cell receptor beta chain is a study of regulatory T cells in long-lasting Graves disease. This clonotype was counted between two and nine times. Time point reported: persistent/refractory GD, antithyroid drugs over 5 years with positive TRAb. PBMC-derived RNA was used for the TCR library. Arm-PCR of CDR3 regions and iRepertoire HTBI primers were the basis on which TCR beta libraries were built. A single record per CDR3 protein comes from TCRdb applying MiXCR to the multiplex PCR reads. The sample has 400,000 to 500,000 distinct CDR3 sequences, under 25% seen once; the top ten hold 14%. CDR1 is MNHEY, CDR2 SMNVEV, per germline (reference sequence). Trimming took off 8 bases at V and 7 bases at J, with 15 bases between the two ends. The CDR3 contains 14 residues.

The chain recombines TRBV27 with TRBJ1-6, with D perhaps TRBD1 (6 bases). The receptor was derived from a female donor with Graves disease. Sequencing was performed on peripheral blood mononuclear cells (PBMCs), taken when the disease was refractory, from a patient treated with antithyroid drugs. The CDR3 bases are TGTGCCAGCGGTCAATCCGGGACAAATTCACCCCTCCACTTT. The encoded protein is CASGQSGTNSPLHF.